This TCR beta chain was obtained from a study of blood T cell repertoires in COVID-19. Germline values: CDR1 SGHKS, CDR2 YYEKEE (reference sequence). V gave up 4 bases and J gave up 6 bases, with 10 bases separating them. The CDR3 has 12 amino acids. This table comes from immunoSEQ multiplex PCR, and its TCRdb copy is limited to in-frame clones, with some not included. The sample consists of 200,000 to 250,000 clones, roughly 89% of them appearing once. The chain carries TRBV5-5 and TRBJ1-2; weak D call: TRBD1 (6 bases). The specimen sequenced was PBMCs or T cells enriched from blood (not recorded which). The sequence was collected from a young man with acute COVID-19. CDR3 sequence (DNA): TGTGCCAGCAGCCCGGACAGAGATGGCTACACCTTC. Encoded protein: CASSPDRDGYTF.